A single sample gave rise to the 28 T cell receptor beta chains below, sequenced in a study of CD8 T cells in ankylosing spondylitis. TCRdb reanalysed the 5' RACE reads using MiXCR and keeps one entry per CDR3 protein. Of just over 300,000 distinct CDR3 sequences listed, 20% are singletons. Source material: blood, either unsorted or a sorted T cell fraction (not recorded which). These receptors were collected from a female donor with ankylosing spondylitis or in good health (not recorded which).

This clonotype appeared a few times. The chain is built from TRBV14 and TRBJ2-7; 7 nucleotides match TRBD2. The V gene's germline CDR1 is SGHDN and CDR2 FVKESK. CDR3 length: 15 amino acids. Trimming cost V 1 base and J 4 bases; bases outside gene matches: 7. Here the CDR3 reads CASSQGLAYRYEQYF. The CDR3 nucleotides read TGTGCCAGCAGCCAAGGACTAGCTTATCGTTACGAGCAGTACTTC.

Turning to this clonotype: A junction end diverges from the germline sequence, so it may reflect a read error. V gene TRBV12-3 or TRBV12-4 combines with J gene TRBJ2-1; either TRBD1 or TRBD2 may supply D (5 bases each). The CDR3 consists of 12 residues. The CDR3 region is CASSPGTNEQLF. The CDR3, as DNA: TGTGCCAGCAGTCCGGGGACGAACGAGCAATTATTC.

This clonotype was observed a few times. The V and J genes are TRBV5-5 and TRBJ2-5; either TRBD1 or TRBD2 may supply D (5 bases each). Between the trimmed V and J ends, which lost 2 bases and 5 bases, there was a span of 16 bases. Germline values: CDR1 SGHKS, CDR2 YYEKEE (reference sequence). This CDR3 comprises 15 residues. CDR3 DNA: TGTGCCAGCAGCTTAGGGACCGTCCCGTCGGAGACCCAGTACTTC. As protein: CASSLGTVPSETQYF.

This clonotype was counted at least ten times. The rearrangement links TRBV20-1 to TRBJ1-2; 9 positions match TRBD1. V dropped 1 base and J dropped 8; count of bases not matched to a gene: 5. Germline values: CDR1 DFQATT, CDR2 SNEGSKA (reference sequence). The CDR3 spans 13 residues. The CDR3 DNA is TGCAGTGCTAGAGTGGGACAGGGCAGGGGCTACACCTTC. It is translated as CSARVGQGRGYTF.

The CDR3 protein is CATRVTSGSSGEQFF. The CDR3 DNA reads TGTGCCACCAGGGTTACTAGCGGGAGTTCTGGTGAGCAGTTCTTC. J is TRBJ2-1 and V is TRBV15; 11 bases align to TRBD2. Germline V gives CDR1 LNHNV, CDR2 YYDKDF (reference sequence). This CDR3 spans 15 amino acids. Unmatched junction bases numbered 10, after V lost 6 bases and J lost 9 bases.

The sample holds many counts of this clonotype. CDR3 sequence: CAISERGDTGANTEAFF. DNA for the CDR3: TGTGCCATCAGTGAGAGAGGGGATACAGGGGCTAACACTGAAGCTTTCTTT. The rearrangement uses TRBV10-3 and TRBJ1-1; 7 bases line up with TRBD1. The CDR3 has 17 amino acids. CDR1 ENHRY and CDR2 SYGVKD come from the germline V gene. V trimming: 2 bases; J trimming: 2 bases; junction bases outside the gene matches: 11.

CDR3 loop: CASSGLEGGVGGYTF. The CDR3 coding sequence is TGTGCCAGCAGTGGCCTAGAGGGAGGGGTAGGTGGCTACACCTTC. This sequence joins TRBV12-3 or TRBV12-4 and TRBJ1-2; weak D call: TRBD1 (5 bases). The CDR3 consists of 15 residues. V was shortened by 5 bases and J by 7 bases, with 20 bases between the two germline ends.

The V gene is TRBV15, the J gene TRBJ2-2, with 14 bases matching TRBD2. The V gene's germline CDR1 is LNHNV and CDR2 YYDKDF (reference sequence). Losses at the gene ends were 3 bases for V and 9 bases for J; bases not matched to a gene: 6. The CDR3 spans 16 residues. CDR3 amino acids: CATSSGLAGGARELFF. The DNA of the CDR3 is TGTGCCACCAGCAGCGGACTAGCGGGAGGAGCCCGGGAGCTGTTTTTT.

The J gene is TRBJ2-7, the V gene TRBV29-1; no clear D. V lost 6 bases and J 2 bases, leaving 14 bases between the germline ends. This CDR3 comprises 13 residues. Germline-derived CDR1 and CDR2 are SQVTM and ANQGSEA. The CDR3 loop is CSVSKTPPYEQYF. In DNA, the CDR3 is TGCAGCGTCTCTAAGACACCTCCCTACGAGCAGTACTTC.

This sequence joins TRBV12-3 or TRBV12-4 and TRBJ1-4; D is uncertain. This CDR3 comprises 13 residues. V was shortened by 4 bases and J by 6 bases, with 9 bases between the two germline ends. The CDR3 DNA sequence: TGTGCCAGCAGTTGGACGACCGATGAAAAACTGTTTTTT. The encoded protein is CASSWTTDEKLFF.

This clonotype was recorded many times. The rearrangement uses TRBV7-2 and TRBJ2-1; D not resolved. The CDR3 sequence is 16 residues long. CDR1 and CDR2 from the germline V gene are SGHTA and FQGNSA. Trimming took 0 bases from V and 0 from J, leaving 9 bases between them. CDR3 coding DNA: TGTGCCAGCAGCTTAGCGTTCTCGAGCTCCTACAATGAGCAGTTCTTC. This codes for CASSLAFSSSYNEQFF.

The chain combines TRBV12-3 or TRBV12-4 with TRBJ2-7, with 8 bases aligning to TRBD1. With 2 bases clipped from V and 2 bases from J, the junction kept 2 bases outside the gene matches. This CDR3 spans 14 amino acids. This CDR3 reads CASSLQGAAYEQYF. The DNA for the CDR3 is TGTGCCAGCAGTTTACAGGGGGCGGCCTACGAGCAGTACTTC.

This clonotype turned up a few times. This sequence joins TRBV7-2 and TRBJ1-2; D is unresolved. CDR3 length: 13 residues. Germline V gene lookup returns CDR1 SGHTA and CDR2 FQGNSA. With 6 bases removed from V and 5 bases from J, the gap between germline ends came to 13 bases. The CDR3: CASSLSGTYGYTF. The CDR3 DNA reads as TGTGCCAGCAGTTTGAGCGGAACTTATGGCTACACCTTC. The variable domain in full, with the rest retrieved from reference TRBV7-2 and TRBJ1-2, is GAGVSQSPSNKVTEKGKDVELRCDPISGHTALYWYRQSLGQGLEFLIYFQGNSAPDKSGLPSDRFSAERTGGSVSTLTIQRTQQEDSAVYLCASSLSGTYGYTFGSGTRLTVV.

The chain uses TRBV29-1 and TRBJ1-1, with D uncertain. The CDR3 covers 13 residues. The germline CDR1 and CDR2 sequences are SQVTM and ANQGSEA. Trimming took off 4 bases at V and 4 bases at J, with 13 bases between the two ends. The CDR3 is CSVGITSGTEAFF. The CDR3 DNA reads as TGCAGCGTTGGGATAACTAGTGGCACTGAAGCTTTCTTT. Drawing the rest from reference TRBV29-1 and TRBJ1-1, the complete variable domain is SAVISQKPSRDICQRGTSLTIQCQVDSQVTMMFWYRQQPGQSLTLIATANQGSEATYESGFVIDKFPISRPNLTFSTLTVSNMSPEDSSIYLCSVGITSGTEAFFGQGTRLTVV.

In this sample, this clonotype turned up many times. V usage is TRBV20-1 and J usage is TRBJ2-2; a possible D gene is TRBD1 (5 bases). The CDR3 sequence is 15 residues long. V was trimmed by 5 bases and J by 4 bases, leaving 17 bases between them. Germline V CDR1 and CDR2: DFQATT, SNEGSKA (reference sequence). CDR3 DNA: TGCAGTGCTGGATCAGGGCTACATGCCACCGGGGAGCTGTTTTTT. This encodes CSAGSGLHATGELFF.

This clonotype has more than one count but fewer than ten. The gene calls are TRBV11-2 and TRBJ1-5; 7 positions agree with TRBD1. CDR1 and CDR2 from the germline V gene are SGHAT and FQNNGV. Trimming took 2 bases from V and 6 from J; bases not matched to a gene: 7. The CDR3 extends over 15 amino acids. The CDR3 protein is CASSLRTGRVQPQHF. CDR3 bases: TGTGCCAGCAGCTTAAGGACAGGAAGGGTTCAGCCCCAGCATTTT.

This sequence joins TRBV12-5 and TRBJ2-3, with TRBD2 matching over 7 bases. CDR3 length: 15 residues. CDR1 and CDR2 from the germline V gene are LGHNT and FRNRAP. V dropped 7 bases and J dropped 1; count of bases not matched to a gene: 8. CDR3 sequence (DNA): TGTGCTAGTGCCCTGGGAGGGGCTGGCACAGATACGCAGTATTTT. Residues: CASALGGAGTDTQYF.

The CDR3 DNA sequence: TGTGCCAGCAGCTTAGGAGCGGGAGGGTTCAATGAGCAGTTCTTC. This translates into CASSLGAGGFNEQFF. The chain recombines TRBV7-2 with TRBJ2-1; 10 nucleotides agree with TRBD2. CDR3 length: 15 residues. Trimming removed 1 base from V and 6 bases from J; junction bases left unmatched: 3. Looked up from germline, CDR1 is SGHTA and CDR2 is FQGNSA.

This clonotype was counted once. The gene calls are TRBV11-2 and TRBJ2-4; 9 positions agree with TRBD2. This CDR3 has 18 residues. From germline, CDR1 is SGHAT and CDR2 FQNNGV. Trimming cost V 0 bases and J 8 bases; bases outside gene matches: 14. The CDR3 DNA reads TGTGCCAGCAGCTTAGAGGGGCTAGCGGGAATCAGGAGGTACATTCAGTACTTC. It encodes CASSLEGLAGIRRYIQYF. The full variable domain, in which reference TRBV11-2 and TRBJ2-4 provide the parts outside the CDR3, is EAGVAQSPRYKIIEKRQSVAFWCNPISGHATLYWYQQILGQGPKLLIQFQNNGVVDDSQLPKDRFSAERLKGVDSTLKIQPAKLEDSAVYLCASSLEGLAGIRRYIQYFGAGTRLSVL.

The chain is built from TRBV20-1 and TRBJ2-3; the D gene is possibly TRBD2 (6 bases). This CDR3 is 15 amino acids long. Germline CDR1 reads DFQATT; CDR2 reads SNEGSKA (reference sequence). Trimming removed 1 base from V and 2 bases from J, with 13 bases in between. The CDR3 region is CSARVSGPHTDTQYF. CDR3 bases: TGCAGTGCTAGAGTTAGCGGTCCTCACACAGATACGCAGTATTTT.

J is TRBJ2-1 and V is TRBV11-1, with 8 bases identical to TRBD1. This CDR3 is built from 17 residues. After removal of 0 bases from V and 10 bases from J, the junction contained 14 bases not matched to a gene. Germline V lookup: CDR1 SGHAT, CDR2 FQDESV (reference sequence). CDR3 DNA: TGTGCCAGCAGCTTAGCGGCCCAGGGGGCGACGACAGACGAGCAGTTCTTC. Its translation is CASSLAAQGATTDEQFF.

Here the CDR3 DNA reads TGTGCCAGCAGCTTAACCGGGACCGTCTTTGGCTACACCTTC. This translates into CASSLTGTVFGYTF. This chain connects TRBV7-2 to TRBJ1-2, with D perhaps matching TRBD1 (5 bases). The germline V gene has CDR1 SGHTA and CDR2 FQGNSA. V lost 2 bases and J 7 bases, leaving 14 bases between the germline ends. The CDR3 has 14 amino acids.

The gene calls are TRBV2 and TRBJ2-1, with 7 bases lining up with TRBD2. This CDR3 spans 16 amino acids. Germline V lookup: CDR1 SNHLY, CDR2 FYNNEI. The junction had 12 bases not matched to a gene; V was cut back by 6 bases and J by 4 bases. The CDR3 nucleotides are TGTGCCAGCAGGAGAACTAGCGCGGGGAGATACAATGAGCAGTTCTTC. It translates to CASRRTSAGRYNEQFF.

CDR3 amino acids: CAIIRRTSLFTDTQYF. DNA for the CDR3: TGTGCCATCATCCGTCGGACTAGCCTTTTCACAGATACGCAGTATTTT. This sequence joins TRBV10-3 and TRBJ2-3; 8 bases match TRBD2. CDR3 length: 16 residues. Germline CDR1 and CDR2: ENHRY and SYGVKD. V gave up 7 bases and J gave up 2 bases; unmatched junction bases: 11.

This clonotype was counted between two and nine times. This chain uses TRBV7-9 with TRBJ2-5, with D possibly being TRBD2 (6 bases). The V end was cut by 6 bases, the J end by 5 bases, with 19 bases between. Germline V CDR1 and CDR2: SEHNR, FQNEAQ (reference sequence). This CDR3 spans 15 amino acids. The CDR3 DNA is TGTGCCAGCAGGAGAGGCGGGATGGGTACTGAGACCCAGTACTTC. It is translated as CASRRGGMGTETQYF.

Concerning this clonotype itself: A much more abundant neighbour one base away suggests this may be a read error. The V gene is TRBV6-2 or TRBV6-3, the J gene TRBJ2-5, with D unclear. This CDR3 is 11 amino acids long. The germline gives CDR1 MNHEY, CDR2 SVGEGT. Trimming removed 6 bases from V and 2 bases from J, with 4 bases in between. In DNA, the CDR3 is TGTGCCAGCAGGGAGCAAGAGACCCAGTACTTC. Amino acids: CASREQETQYF.

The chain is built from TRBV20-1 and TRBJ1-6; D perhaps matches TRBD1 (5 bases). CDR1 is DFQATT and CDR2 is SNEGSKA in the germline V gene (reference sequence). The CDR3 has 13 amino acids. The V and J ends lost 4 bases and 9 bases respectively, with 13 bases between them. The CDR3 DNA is TGCAGTGCTATATGGCAGGGCGGTTCACCCCTCCACTTT. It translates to CSAIWQGGSPLHF.

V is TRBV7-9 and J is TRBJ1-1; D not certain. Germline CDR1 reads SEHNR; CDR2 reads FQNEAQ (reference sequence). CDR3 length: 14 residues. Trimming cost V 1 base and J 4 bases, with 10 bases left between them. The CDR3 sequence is CASSLGPKITEAFF. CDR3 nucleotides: TGTGCCAGCAGCTTAGGGCCAAAGATCACTGAAGCTTTCTTT.